A single sample is the source of the 11 T cell receptor beta chains below, sequenced in a study of preoperative IRX-2 immunotherapy in early breast cancer. Repertoires were generated with immunoSEQ multiplex PCR, while TCRdb's copy carries only in-frame clones and drops some. The data hold around 43,000 clones, with 77% observed a single time. Treatment specified: preoperative locoregional IRX-2 cytokine immunotherapy. This specimen was tumor tissue, taken after IRX-2 immunotherapy. The origin of the receptors is a human donor with breast cancer.

The V gene is TRBV19, the J gene TRBJ1-5; 7 bases are shared with TRBD1. CDR1 and CDR2 from the germline V gene are LNHDA and SQIVND (reference sequence). After removal of 7 bases from V and 4 bases from J, the junction contained 4 bases not matched to a gene. The CDR3 has 13 amino acids. The CDR3 is CASTPGQNQPQHF. As DNA, the CDR3 is TGTGCCAGTACTCCGGGACAGAATCAGCCCCAGCATTTT.

The chain has TRBV5-1 and TRBJ2-7, with D hard to call. CDR3 size: 14 residues. Germline V gene sequence: CDR1 SGHRS, CDR2 YFSETQ. V lost 1 base and J lost 2, with 10 bases in between. The CDR3 loop is CASSLTATAYEQYF. The CDR3 DNA follows: TGCGCCAGCAGCTTGACCGCGACCGCCTACGAGCAGTACTTC.

The chain is built from TRBV5-1 and TRBJ1-2; D remains ambiguous. CDR3 length equals 14 residues. V dropped 0 bases and J dropped 6 bases, with 12 bases sitting between them. Germline V gives CDR1 SGHRS, CDR2 YFSETQ. The CDR3 coding sequence is TGCGCCAGCAGCTTGGGGACGGACCGGGATGGCTACACCTTC. Its protein product is CASSLGTDRDGYTF.

J is TRBJ2-5 and V is TRBV6-8; D is unresolved. The CDR3 sequence is 12 residues long. Trimming removed 5 bases from V and 4 bases from J, with 8 bases in between. Germline V gene data show CDR1 as MNHGY and CDR2 as SAAAGT. The CDR3: CASSAWTETQYF. The CDR3 coding sequence is TGTGCCAGCAGTGCATGGACAGAGACCCAGTACTTC.

V and J are TRBV6-8 and TRBJ2-1, with D unclear. Germline loops: CDR1 MNHGY, CDR2 SAAAGT. The V end lost 2 bases, the J end lost 3 bases, and 14 bases lay between the germline ends. The CDR3 is 16 amino acids. Here the CDR3 DNA reads TGTGCCAGCAGTTACCCGACCCCCGCCGGCTACAATGAGCAGTTCTTC. This gives the protein CASSYPTPAGYNEQFF.

This chain uses TRBV7-7 with TRBJ2-7; 7 bases are a match to TRBD1. With V trimmed by 5 bases and J by 5 bases, 12 bases remained unmatched. Germline V CDR1 and CDR2: SSHAT, FNYEAQ (reference sequence). CDR3 length equals 15 residues. The CDR3 loop is CASSPLETGFDEQYF. Written as DNA, the CDR3 is TGTGCCAGCAGCCCACTGGAGACAGGGTTCGACGAGCAGTACTTC.

The V and J genes are TRBV11-3 and TRBJ1-1, with TRBD1 matching over 10 bases. The CDR3 has 15 amino acids. Germline CDR1 is SGHNT and CDR2 is YENEEA. With V trimmed by 5 bases and J by 5 bases, 8 bases remained unmatched. The CDR3 here is CASSKSGTGVTEAFF. As DNA, the CDR3 is TGTGCCAGCAGCAAATCCGGGACAGGGGTAACTGAAGCTTTCTTT.

This clone occurred a few times. The rearrangement links TRBV1 to TRBJ2-1; the table's D gene call, TRBD2, was not cross checked with the DNA. TRBV1 corresponds to a pseudogene. This CDR3 has 15 amino acids. CDR3 nucleotides: TGCGCCAGCAGCCCAATTGCGGTCCGGACTCATGAGCAGTTCTTC. This translates into CASSPIAVRTHEQFF.

The gene calls are TRBV29-1 and TRBJ1-4; maybe TRBD1 (6 bases). V was cut by 1 base and J by 7 bases, with 13 bases left in between. The CDR3 is made up of 14 amino acids. Germline V gene sequence: CDR1 SQVTM, CDR2 ANQGSEA. CDR3 residues: CSVEVRGAGEKLFF. CDR3 DNA: TGCAGCGTTGAAGTTCGGGGGGCAGGTGAAAAACTGTTTTTT. The whole variable domain, filled in from reference TRBV29-1 and TRBJ1-4, reads SAVISQKPSRDICQRGTSLTIQCQVDSQVTMMFWYRQQPGQSLTLIATANQGSEATYESGFVIDKFPISRPNLTFSTLTVSNMSPEDSSIYLCSVEVRGAGEKLFFGSGTQLSVL.

The chain carries TRBV18 and TRBJ2-7; 16 bases are a match to TRBD2. Germline trimming cut 6 bases from V and 4 bases from J; bases unmatched to any gene: 6. There are 16 residues in the CDR3. CDR1 and CDR2 (germline): KGHSH, LQKENI. CDR3 bases: TGTGCCAGCTCGCCCCCGGGACTAGCGGGAGGGTACGAGCAGTACTTC. This encodes CASSPPGLAGGYEQYF.

This clone was seen more than once but under ten times. The chain has TRBV11-3 and TRBJ2-5; 8 bases line up with TRBD1. CDR3 length equals 15 residues. The V segment lost 5 bases and the J segment 4 bases; nucleotides outside the gene matches: 9. Germline V gene data show CDR1 as SGHNT and CDR2 as YENEEA. CDR3 in DNA: TGTGCCAGCAGCCAGCGACAGGGGAAGGCAGAGACCCAGTACTTC. This gives the protein CASSQRQGKAETQYF. Full variable domain (outside the CDR3, taken from reference TRBV11-3 and TRBJ2-5): EAGVVQSPRYKIIEKKQPVAFWCNPISGHNTLYWYLQNLGQGPELLIRYENEEAVDDSQLPKDRFSAERLKGVDSTLKIQPAELGDSAVYLCASSQRQGKAETQYFGPGTRLLVL.